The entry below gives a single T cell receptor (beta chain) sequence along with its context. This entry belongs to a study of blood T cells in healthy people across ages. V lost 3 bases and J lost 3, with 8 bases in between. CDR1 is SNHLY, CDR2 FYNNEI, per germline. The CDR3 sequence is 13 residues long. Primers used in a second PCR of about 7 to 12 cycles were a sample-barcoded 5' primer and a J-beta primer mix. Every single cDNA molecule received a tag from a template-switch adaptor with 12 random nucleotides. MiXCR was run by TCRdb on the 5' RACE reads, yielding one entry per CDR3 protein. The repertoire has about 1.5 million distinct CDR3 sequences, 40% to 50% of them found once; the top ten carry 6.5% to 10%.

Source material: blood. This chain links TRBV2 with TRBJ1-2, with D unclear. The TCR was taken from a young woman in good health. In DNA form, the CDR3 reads TGTGCCAGCAGTGAGGCCGATCACTATGGCTACACCTTC. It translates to CASSEADHYGYTF.